Here is one TCR beta chain with its context. Its specificity is not known. Naive CD8 T cells, phenotype CD8+CD4-CCR7+CD45RA+, were sorted. Germline V lookup: CDR1 LNHDA, CDR2 SQIVND (reference sequence). V shed 6 bases, J shed 2 bases, and the junction held 11 bases outside the gene matches. CDR3 length: 16 amino acids. Libraries of bulk TCR were made by previously described methods (with listed TCR primers). TCRdb called the PCR reads again in MiXCR, with one record for every CDR3 protein. The top ten clones hold around 0.79% of a sample with about half a million distinct CDR3 sequences, approximately 25% of them seen once. This specimen comes from a study of molecular identifiers for immune sequencing clone quantification. Notes on the study in general: Spiked-in Jurkat TCR RNA corresponding to one cell was reported as detectable against about 1 million naive cells. Shared barcodes on identical TCR molecules could underestimate the sizes of highly expanded clones.

The chain joins TRBV19 to TRBJ2-7; 9 nucleotides align to TRBD1. Sequenced input: naive CD8+ T cells from blood, with Jurkat cell RNA spiked in. Subset indicated: FACS-sorted CD8+CD4-CCR7+CD45RA+ naive T cells. This clonotype originated in a human donor in good health. Some libraries in this study had Jurkat cell RNA spiked in. For the CDR3, the DNA is TGTGCCAGTAGCTACGCCGGGACAGGGAAGACCTACGAGCAGTACTTC. Amino acid sequence: CASSYAGTGKTYEQYF.